The clone carrying this T cell receptor beta chain occurred many times. J lost 9 bases, V lost 6 bases, and 11 bases had no gene match. The CDR3 has 15 residues. The germline gives CDR1 MNHEY, CDR2 SMNVEV (reference sequence). Amplification targeted TCR beta CDR3 regions from RNA transcripts. Primed by the HTBI set, a first-round RT-PCR was run on the TCR CDR3. TCRdb ran MiXCR on the multiplex PCR reads and lists one entry per CDR3 protein. The table includes around 560,000 distinct CDR3 sequences, 16% detected once. The source of the sample is a study of T cells in Graves' hyperthyroidism and ophthalmopathy. Patients with uncontrolled infections, other autoimmune diseases, pregnancy or lactation were excluded.

This sequence was found in a woman younger than 30 with Graves' hyperthyroidism. Material: blood. V gene TRBV27 combines with J gene TRBJ1-6; 7 bases are a match to TRBD1. The CDR3 nucleotides are TGTGCCAGCAGCAGGGACAGCCTAGGCGGTTCACCCCTCCACTTT. Residues: CASSRDSLGGSPLHF.